This TCR beta chain was found in a study of cytomegalovirus exposure and HLA in healthy donors. The study's findings and limits: Across HLA loci, a later analysis found differing TCR association rates, with DRB1 most and HLA-C fewest. Sequences of the TCR beta chain were said to predict the HLA-A and HLA-B alleles of most subjects accurately. Upon later analysis, HLA-associated TCR beta chains proved more clonally expanded than other, equally common chains.

The germline CDR1 and CDR2 sequences are SGHRS and YFSETQ. The V gene lost 4 bases and the J gene lost 0 bases, with 15 bases spanning the gap. The CDR3 spans 16 residues. Remarks on this clone: Antigen specificity is unknown.

The PCR ran on 60 Vbeta and 13 Jbeta primers. Source study methods: Some 10 million of around 85 million unique TCR beta chains were shared, per a later count. Assay: immunoSEQ multiplex PCR; the TCRdb copy retains only in-frame clones and omits some. That table furnishes V, J and clone size, whereas the DNA furnished D and trimming. The sample lists under 200,000 clones; approximately 86% were seen once. This clonotype was sampled from a woman in her 30s in good health and CMV-seronegative. This rearrangement joins TRBV5-1 to TRBJ2-3; tentatively, D is TRBD2 (6 bases). What was sequenced was PBMCs. Here the CDR3 DNA reads TGCGCCAGCAGCAATCCAGAGGCGGGGAGCACAGATACGCAGTATTTT. As protein: CASSNPEAGSTDTQYF.